This T cell receptor beta chain was documented in a study of Tregs in tolerant kidney transplant recipients. TCRdb's copy holds only in-frame clones and misses some; the assay was immunoSEQ multiplex PCR. The repertoire has more than 75,000 clones, over 85% of them found once; the top ten carry 0.46%. The CDR3 has 11 residues. Germline V lookup: CDR1 SQVTM, CDR2 ANQGSEA. Unstimulated Tregs (CD4+CD25+CD127-) and CD4+CD25- non-Tregs were sorted from PBMCs. Study results and limitations: Changing PCR primers prevented nucleotide comparison between some patients' samples. The small number of patients limits these findings pending further validation. Tregs expanded with activated donor B cells seemed most donor-specific.

As to this clone: The target antigen is unknown.

This chain joins TRBV29-1 and TRBJ2-5; the D gene is possibly TRBD2 (5 bases). Gene TRBJ2-7 matches the end of the DNA better, so the J call may be wrong. The starting material was CD4+ T cells from blood, obtained before the transplant. This TCR came from a human donor who received a combined kidney and bone marrow transplant. CDR3 amino acids: CSVWESYEQYF. Written as DNA, the CDR3 is TGCAGCGTTTGGGAGTCCTACGAGCAGTACTTC.